These T cell receptor beta chains were read from a single sample in a study of blood T cell repertoires in COVID-19. Libraries were prepared by immunoSEQ multiplex PCR; TCRdb keeps only in-frame clonotypes and omits some of them. The sample has around 200,000 clones; more than 75% are singletons. The sequenced material came from peripheral blood. These receptors were collected from a woman aged 40 to 50 with COVID-19, enrolled during active disease. The CDR3 runs from the conserved cysteine through the conserved F or W. D genes are given only for firm matches. The size of a clone is reported for some rows only, either as once, few or many, or as a class for expanded clones.

j_call d_call v_call clone_size cdr3_aa cdr3_nt
TRBJ2-4 TRBD2 TRBV30 few CAWSVSGGRIQYF TGTGCCTGGAGTGTATCGGGGGGGCGGATTCAGTACTTC
TRBJ2-7 TRBD2 TRBV2 NA CASRAGTSYSYEQYF TGTGCCAGCAGGGCCGGGACTAGTTACTCCTACGAGCAGTACTTC
TRBJ1-4 TRBD1 TRBV7-8 NA CASAPRTGKVELFF TGTGCCAGCGCCCCCAGGACAGGAAAGGTAGAACTGTTTTTT
TRBJ2-1 NA TRBV7-9 once CASSLVRSSYNEQFF TGTGCCAGCAGCTTGGTAAGGAGCTCCTACAATGAGCAGTTCTTC
TRBJ2-7 NA TRBV27 NA CASSLQGPDYEQYF TGTGCCAGCAGTTTGCAGGGGCCGGACTACGAGCAGTACTTC
TRBJ2-1 TRBD2 TRBV30 NA CAWTSSKAGYNEQFF TGTGCCTGGACTTCAAGTAAAGCGGGATACAATGAGCAGTTCTTC
TRBJ1-4 TRBD1 TRBV6-6 NA CASSRPGTGGNVGKLFF TGTGCCAGCAGTCGCCCCGGGACAGGGGGCAATGTGGGAAAACTGTTTTTT
TRBJ2-7 TRBD1 TRBV29-1 NA CSVGQGGYEQYF TGCAGCGTTGGACAGGGGGGGTACGAGCAGTACTTC
TRBJ2-3 TRBD1 TRBV5-1 NA CASSYWTGETDTQYF TGCGCCAGCAGCTATTGGACAGGGGAGACAGATACGCAGTATTTT
TRBJ2-3 NA TRBV7-2 NA CASSFSSGGTDTQYF TGTGCCAGCAGCTTCTCCAGCGGAGGCACAGATACGCAGTATTTT
TRBJ2-1 TRBD1 TRBV30 NA CAWSRGGPGQFF TGTGCCTGGAGCCGAGGGGGCCCAGGGCAGTTCTTC
TRBJ2-7 NA TRBV5-6 once CASLREDEQYF TGTGCCAGCCTTAGGGAGGACGAGCAGTACTTC
TRBJ2-1 TRBD2 TRBV24-1 NA CATSETGTSSEQFF TGTGCCACCAGTGAAACCGGGACTAGCAGTGAGCAGTTCTTC
TRBJ2-1 NA TRBV21-1 NA CASVGPSGFYNEQFF TGTGCCAGCGTAGGGCCTAGCGGTTTCTACAATGAGCAGTTCTTC
TRBJ2-3 TRBD2 TRBV2 NA CASTAGEYTDTQYF TGTGCCAGCACAGCGGGGGAATACACAGATACGCAGTATTTT
TRBJ2-5 TRBD2 TRBV9 NA CASSLGLAGEGETQYF TGTGCCAGCAGCCTCGGACTAGCGGGGGAGGGAGAGACCCAGTACTTC
TRBJ2-5 NA TRBV4-2 NA CASSQGTGETQYF TGTGCCAGCAGCCAAGGGACGGGGGAGACCCAGTACTTC
TRBJ2-5 TRBD2 TRBV2 once CASSESGLLNLQETQYF TGTGCCAGCAGTGAGTCGGGACTATTAAACCTCCAAGAGACCCAGTACTTC
TRBJ2-7 TRBD2 TRBV3-1/TRBV3-2 NA CASSQEGLANYEQYF TGTGCCAGCAGCCAAGAGGGACTAGCGAACTACGAGCAGTACTTC
TRBJ2-7 NA TRBV20-1 few CSASFGSGYEQYF TGCAGTGCTAGTTTTGGTTCCGGCTACGAGCAGTACTTC
TRBJ2-2 TRBD1 TRBV7-9 NA CASSSYRGTASTSSGELFF TGTGCCAGCAGCTCCTACCGTGGGACAGCTTCCACTAGTTCGGGGGAGCTGTTTTTT
TRBJ2-2 TRBD2 TRBV3-1/TRBV3-2 once CASSQGSGGTGELFF TGTGCCAGCAGCCAAGGTAGCGGGGGTACCGGGGAGCTGTTTTTT
TRBJ2-3 TRBD2 TRBV11-1 many CASSPRTSGGIDTQYF TGTGCCAGCAGCCCGCGGACTAGCGGGGGTATAGATACGCAGTATTTT
TRBJ2-1 TRBD1 TRBV2 NA CASSGRNRGSYNEQFF TGTGCCAGCAGTGGACGGAACAGGGGGTCCTACAATGAGCAGTTCTTC
TRBJ2-7 NA TRBV7-2 NA CASSLIKEHEQYF TGTGCCAGCAGTTTAATCAAAGAGCACGAGCAGTACTTC
TRBJ1-2 TRBD1 TRBV28 NA CASSSTGGGYTF TGTGCCAGCAGTTCTACAGGGGGTGGCTACACCTTC
TRBJ2-7 TRBD2 TRBV4-2 few CASSQDSGGGTSSYEQYF TGTGCCAGCAGCCAAGATTCAGGCGGGGGAACGAGCTCCTACGAGCAGTACTTC
TRBJ1-1 NA TRBV16 NA CASSQWSGVAEAFF TGTGCCAGCAGCCAATGGTCAGGGGTCGCTGAAGCTTTCTTT
TRBJ2-7 TRBD2 TRBV13 NA CASSPPASERGDSYEQYF TGTGCCAGCAGCCCCCCGGCGTCGGAGCGGGGGGACTCCTACGAGCAGTACTTC
TRBJ1-4 TRBD1 TRBV7-9 NA CASSLPLGGDRGNEKLFF TGTGCCAGCAGTTTGCCCCTAGGGGGGGACAGGGGGAATGAAAAACTGTTTTTT
TRBJ1-1 NA TRBV27 NA CASSSPLGGTEAFF TGTGCCAGCAGTTCCCCCCTAGGCGGTACTGAAGCTTTCTTT
TRBJ1-6 TRBD1 TRBV2 NA CASATRQGNNSPLHF TGTGCCAGCGCTACCCGACAGGGGAATAATTCACCCCTCCACTTT
TRBJ2-5 NA TRBV11-1 NA CASRASGTQETQYF TGTGCCAGCAGGGCGTCGGGGACTCAAGAGACCCAGTACTTC
TRBJ2-7 TRBD1 TRBV5-1 NA CASSLARGLSSYEQYF TGCGCCAGCAGCTTGGCTAGGGGGCTAAGCTCCTACGAGCAGTACTTC
TRBJ1-1 TRBD1 TRBV11-2 NA CASSLGGTGGMNTEAFF TGTGCCAGCAGCTTAGGGGGGACAGGGGGCATGAACACTGAAGCTTTCTTT
TRBJ2-2 NA TRBV19 NA CASSEGQSPTGELFF TGTGCCAGTAGCGAAGGACAGTCGCCCACCGGGGAGCTGTTTTTT
TRBJ1-2 NA TRBV27 NA CASSLTFGQGSIYGYTF TGTGCCAGCAGTTTAACCTTCGGGCAGGGTTCAATTTATGGCTACACCTTC
TRBJ1-2 NA TRBV12-3/TRBV12-4 NA CASSLGGPYGYTF TGTGCCAGCAGCTTGGGGGGGCCGTATGGCTACACCTTC
TRBJ1-2 TRBD1 TRBV5-6 NA CASSLGDRHGYTF TGTGCCAGCAGCTTGGGGGACAGGCATGGCTACACCTTC
TRBJ1-5 NA TRBV7-2 once CASSLAQTGPQHF TGTGCCAGCAGCTTAGCCCAGACAGGGCCCCAGCATTTT
TRBJ2-7 TRBD1 TRBV5-1 NA CASSFSDRVTTYEQYF TGCGCCAGCAGCTTTTCCGACAGGGTTACCACCTACGAGCAGTACTTC
TRBJ1-1 NA TRBV18 NA CASSPWEVFERVTEAFF TGTGCCAGCTCACCTTGGGAGGTTTTCGAAAGGGTCACTGAAGCTTTCTTT
TRBJ2-1 NA TRBV4-3 NA CASSQVRGLRHNEQFF TGCGCCAGCAGCCAAGTACGCGGACTTCGACACAATGAGCAGTTCTTC
TRBJ2-7 NA TRBV12-3/TRBV12-4 NA CASSRTNEQYF TGTGCCAGCAGCCGGACTAACGAGCAGTACTTC
TRBJ2-2 NA TRBV5-1 NA CASSTPGGATGELFF TGCGCCAGCAGCACCCCGGGCGGGGCCACCGGGGAGCTGTTTTTT
TRBJ1-6 NA TRBV30 NA CAWRGDNLSPLHF TGTGCCTGGAGGGGGGACAACTTATCACCCCTCCACTTT
TRBJ1-2 TRBD1 TRBV5-1 NA CASSGSGGPNYGYTF TGCGCCAGCAGCGGATCAGGGGGTCCTAACTATGGCTACACCTTC
TRBJ1-5 NA TRBV12-3/TRBV12-4 NA CASTDRANQPQHF TGTGCCAGTACGGACAGAGCGAATCAGCCCCAGCATTTT
TRBJ2-1 NA TRBV7-6 few CASSFRQSSSYNEQFF TGTGCCAGCAGCTTTCGCCAATCGAGCTCCTACAATGAGCAGTTCTTC
TRBJ2-5 NA TRBV10-3 NA CASRRQETQYF TGTGCCTCCCGGAGACAAGAGACCCAGTACTTC
TRBJ2-5 NA TRBV6-5 NA CASLLQPRETQYF TGTGCCAGCCTCCTACAACCGAGGGAGACCCAGTACTTC
TRBJ1-2 TRBD1 TRBV2 NA CASLRTGAYGVGYTF TGTGCCAGCTTACGGACAGGGGCCTATGGGGTCGGCTACACCTTC
TRBJ2-7 TRBD2 TRBV19 NA CASSVTSGQGFTSGRRRQYF TGTGCCAGTAGTGTCACCTCGGGACAGGGATTTACTAGCGGGAGACGTAGGCAGTACTTC
TRBJ2-1 NA TRBV21-1 NA CASSKGGLECGDEQFF TGTGCCAGCAGCAAAGGGGGACTAGAGTGTGGAGATGAGCAGTTCTTC
TRBJ1-1 NA TRBV13 few CASSLGGHRVGVNTEAFF TGTGCCAGCAGCTTAGGTGGGCATCGGGTAGGGGTGAACACTGAAGCTTTCTTT
TRBJ1-5 TRBD1 TRBV15 few CATSGGQGDYQPQHF TGTGCCACCAGCGGAGGACAGGGGGATTATCAGCCCCAGCATTTT
TRBJ2-1 TRBD2 TRBV3-1/TRBV3-2 NA CASSQDRGTSGSNEQFF TGTGCCAGCAGCCAAGATAGGGGGACTAGCGGCTCGAATGAGCAGTTCTTC
TRBJ1-2 NA TRBV3-1/TRBV3-2 NA CASSLGWGGANYGYTF TGTGCCAGCAGCCTGGGCTGGGGGGGAGCTAACTATGGCTACACCTTC
TRBJ2-1 NA TRBV5-1 NA CASSLIRASYNEQFF TGCGCCAGCAGCTTGATTCGAGCGTCCTACAATGAGCAGTTCTTC